Listed here are 5 T cell receptor beta chains from one sample, sequenced in a study of OX40 agonist ivuxolimab in advanced cancers. Here immunoSEQ multiplex PCR was the method, and the copy in TCRdb shows in-frame clones only, minus some. Of 63,000 or so clones in the sample, roughly 80% are singletons; the top ten hold 7.9%. Material: CD4+ or CD8+ T cells sorted from blood, obtained in a trial of the OX40 agonist ivuxolimab. The receptors come from an adult with an advanced solid tumor such as melanoma, head and neck, liver or kidney cancer.

This chain links TRBV5-1 with TRBJ2-7; 8 bases map to TRBD2. J lost 7 bases, V lost 2 bases, and 8 bases had no gene match. This CDR3 comprises 14 residues. Per the germline V gene, CDR1 is SGHRS and CDR2 is YFSETQ. As DNA, the CDR3 is TGCGCCAGCAGCTTCGGGGTAGCGGGAAGGGAGCAGTACTTC. Residues: CASSFGVAGREQYF.

The chain joins TRBV28 to TRBJ2-5, with a weak D call TRBD2 (5 bases). The ends were cut back, 4 bases at V and 5 bases at J, with 14 bases in the middle. This CDR3 has 14 amino acids. Germline V gene data show CDR1 as MDHEN and CDR2 as SYDVKM. CDR3 loop: CASSSLAGEETQYF. The CDR3 nucleotides are TGTGCCAGCAGTTCACTGGCTGGGGAGGAGACCCAGTACTTC.

This sequence joins TRBV9 and TRBJ2-1; D possibly corresponds to TRBD2 (6 bases). V dropped 3 bases and J dropped 2 bases, with 12 bases sitting between them. CDR1 and CDR2 from the germline V gene are SGDLS and YYNGEE. This CDR3 contains 15 residues. The CDR3 reads CASSAGGEAYNEQFF. The CDR3 DNA follows: TGTGCCAGCAGCGCCGGCGGGGAAGCCTACAATGAGCAGTTCTTC. Full variable domain (outside the CDR3, taken from reference TRBV9 and TRBJ2-1): DSGVTQTPKHLITATGQRVTLRCSPRSGDLSVYWYQQSLDQGLQFLIQYYNGEERAKGNILERFSAQQFPDLHSELNLSSLELGDSALYFCASSAGGEAYNEQFFGPGTRLTVL.

This chain connects TRBV2 to TRBJ1-6; the D gene is possibly TRBD1 (6 bases). CDR1 SNHLY and CDR2 FYNNEI come from the germline V gene. Trimming took 2 bases from V and 6 from J, leaving 23 bases between them. This CDR3 contains 19 residues. The CDR3 sequence: CASSETGLFGLPSNSPLHF. The CDR3 DNA reads TGTGCCAGCAGTGAAACAGGGCTGTTCGGTCTACCCTCTAATTCACCCCTCCACTTT.

V usage is TRBV4-3 and J usage is TRBJ2-2; 8 nucleotides align to TRBD1. Trimming cost V 2 bases and J 6 bases; bases outside gene matches: 14. The CDR3 spans 18 residues. Germline CDR1 LGHNA, CDR2 YSLEER. The CDR3 here is CASSQTPALSDRAGELFF. In DNA, the CDR3 is TGCGCCAGCAGCCAAACCCCAGCCTTATCGGACAGGGCCGGGGAGCTGTTTTTT.